The source of this T cell receptor (beta chain) is a study of blood T cell repertoires in COVID-19. Study summary: Italy, Spain and the United States were the sources of the convalescent and acute COVID-19 samples. Nucleic acid was either cDNA or gDNA, and it came from T cells, B-cell-depleted T cells, or PBMCs.

This clone was observed a handful of times. Source study methods: By means of reference gene primer amplification, nucleated cell counts were estimated. The assay was immunoSEQ multiplex PCR, and TCRdb's table has in-frame clones only and misses some. Clone size and V and J calls were adopted from that table, with D and trimming inferred from the DNA. The repertoire has approximately 130,000 clones, around four fifths of them found once; the top ten carry roughly 25%. The specimen sequenced was peripheral blood. The sequence was collected from a human donor in a cohort sampled during active COVID-19.

CDR3 sequence reads: CASSTGLAGGERQYF. The CDR3 nucleotides read TGTGCCAGCAGCACCGGACTAGCGGGAGGAGAACGGCAGTACTTC. This rearrangement joins TRBV5-4 to TRBJ2-7; 14 positions agree with TRBD2. Germline V lookup: CDR1 SGHNT, CDR2 YYREEE (reference sequence). V was pared by 4 bases and J by 9 bases, with 9 bases of the junction left unmatched. The CDR3 has 15 amino acids.